These 11 T cell receptor beta chains originate from one sample sequenced in a study of neoadjuvant anti-PD-1 for oral cavity cancer. Clones were read by immunoSEQ multiplex PCR, and TCRdb kept only the in-frame ones, dropping some. The table records over 9,500 clones, around 60% of them present only once. Sample: tumor tissue, taken before nivolumab (anti-PD-1) treatment. All receptors come from a person aged 35 to 85 with oral cavity squamous cell carcinoma.

This chain joins TRBV10-3 and TRBJ1-5, with D perhaps TRBD1 (5 bases). Between the trimmed V and J ends, which lost 5 bases and 7 bases, there was a span of 24 bases. This CDR3 has 17 amino acids. Germline V gene lookup returns CDR1 ENHRY and CDR2 SYGVKD. The chain's CDR3 is CAISSGTESSPAQPQHF. CDR3 nucleotide sequence: TGTGCCATCAGTTCCGGGACCGAAAGTAGTCCGGCGCAGCCCCAGCATTTT.

The V and J genes are TRBV9 and TRBJ2-2; 9 bases are shared with TRBD1. The junction had 1 base not matched to a gene; V was cut back by 3 bases and J by 4 bases. The germline gives CDR1 SGDLS, CDR2 YYNGEE. CDR3 length: 14 residues. This CDR3 is CASSDRGLTGELFF. The CDR3 coding sequence is TGTGCCAGCAGCGACAGGGGGCTCACCGGGGAGCTGTTTTTT.

The chain has TRBV11-3 and TRBJ2-5; TRBD2 matches 7 bases. J gave up 5 bases and V 3 bases, and 9 bases lay outside the gene matches. CDR1 SGHNT and CDR2 YENEEA come from the germline V gene. The CDR3 runs to 15 residues. The CDR3 sequence: CASSFKGLRGETQYF. CDR3 bases: TGTGCCAGCAGCTTTAAAGGCTTGCGGGGGGAGACCCAGTACTTC.

The chain uses TRBV9 and TRBJ2-7, with TRBD2 matching 9 bases. Germline lookup yields CDR1 SGDLS and CDR2 YYNGEE. This CDR3 is built from 15 residues. J gave up 2 bases and V 0 bases, and 3 bases lay outside the gene matches. The CDR3 sequence is CASSVGAGGTYEQYF. The CDR3 bases are TGTGCCAGCAGCGTAGGAGCGGGAGGAACCTACGAGCAGTACTTC.

The CDR3 reads CASSPRRTGGSTDTQYF. The CDR3 coding sequence is TGTGCCAGCAGTCCGCGCCGGACAGGGGGGAGCACAGATACGCAGTATTTT. The rearrangement uses TRBV27 and TRBJ2-3, with 10 bases fitting TRBD1. After removal of 5 bases from V and 0 bases from J, the junction contained 8 bases not matched to a gene. This CDR3 has 17 residues. Germline V gene sequence: CDR1 MNHEY, CDR2 SMNVEV (reference sequence).

This clone has just a few counts. The CDR3 is CASSLRVGADTQYF. As DNA, the CDR3 is TGTGCCAGCAGCTTAAGAGTGGGAGCAGATACGCAGTATTTT. The gene calls are TRBV7-3 and TRBJ2-3, with D perhaps matching TRBD2 (5 bases). Deletions cut 1 base from V and 4 bases from J, with 9 bases between. Germline assignment: CDR1 SGHTA and CDR2 FQGTGA. The CDR3 runs 14 residues.

This clone came up a few times. The gene calls are TRBV6-1 and TRBJ1-1; 11 bases line up with TRBD1. Germline V gene sequence: CDR1 MNHNS, CDR2 SASEGT. This CDR3 has 14 amino acids. J was trimmed by 4 bases and V by 10 bases; bases with no gene match: 8. The CDR3 region is CATGGQGVGTEAFF. CDR3 sequence (DNA): TGTGCCACGGGGGGACAGGGGGTAGGCACTGAAGCTTTCTTT.

The chain uses TRBV9 and TRBJ2-2; 7 bases fit TRBD1. CDR1 and CDR2 (germline): SGDLS, YYNGEE. The junction had 8 bases not matched to a gene; V was cut back by 4 bases and J by 5 bases. This CDR3 spans 15 amino acids. CDR3 protein: CASSTRQGWTGELFF. In nucleotides, the CDR3 is TGTGCCAGCAGCACACGACAGGGTTGGACCGGGGAGCTGTTTTTT.

The chain couples TRBV12-5 to TRBJ2-7; perhaps TRBD2 as D (6 bases). The CDR3 totals 13 residues. The V end lost 7 bases, the J end lost 4 bases, and 14 bases lay between the germline ends. Germline V gene sequence: CDR1 LGHNT, CDR2 FRNRAP. The CDR3 DNA sequence: TGTGCTAGTGCCCTTGGAGGGTCTTACGAGCAGTACTTC. Its protein product is CASALGGSYEQYF.

V gene TRBV28 combines with J gene TRBJ2-7, with D unresolved. The germline CDR1 and CDR2 sequences are MDHEN and SYDVKM. The V end was cut by 1 base, the J end by 1 base, with 5 bases between. The CDR3 totals 13 residues. This chain's CDR3 is CASSLLQSYEQYF. In nucleotides, the CDR3 is TGTGCCAGCAGTTTATTACAGTCCTACGAGCAGTACTTC.

This clone appeared a few times. The gene calls are TRBV7-9 and TRBJ2-7; TRBD1 might be the D (6 bases). This CDR3 has 15 amino acids. CDR1 and CDR2 from the germline V gene are SEHNR and FQNEAQ (reference sequence). V gave up 1 base and J gave up 6 bases, with 16 bases separating them. The CDR3 DNA follows: TGTGCCAGCAGCTTAGGACAGGCCGCCCCCGGCGAGCAGTACTTC. Translated: CASSLGQAAPGEQYF.